This is a list of T cell receptor beta chains from one sample in a study of cytomegalovirus exposure and HLA in healthy donors. Profiled with immunoSEQ multiplex PCR; TCRdb holds only in-frame clones, not every one. The sample comprises 150,000 to 200,000 clones, 70% to 75% of which are singletons, and about 4.7% rests with the top ten. Sequenced input: PBMCs. These TCRs come from a man between 18 and 35 years old in good health and CMV-seropositive. Both conserved end residues are part of each CDR3. A D gene is named only where the DNA matches it firmly. For some rows the clone size is stated as once, few or many, or as a class when expanded; others skip it.

j_call,clone_size,d_call,v_call,cdr3_aa,cdr3_nt
TRBJ1-1,-,TRBD1,TRBV11-1,CASSSGTGSEAFF,TGTGCCAGCAGCTCCGGGACAGGATCTGAAGCTTTCTTT
TRBJ2-3,-,TRBD2,TRBV5-1,CASSPLPRNSGGTDTQYF,TGCGCCAGCAGTCCCCTTCCTCGGAATAGCGGGGGCACAGATACGCAGTATTTT
TRBJ2-5,-,-,TRBV9,CASSGQRETQYF,TGTGCCAGCAGTGGACAGCGAGAGACCCAGTACTTC
TRBJ1-2,-,-,TRBV19,CASSIRAYGYTF,TGTGCCAGTAGTATCAGGGCCTATGGCTACACCTTC
TRBJ2-2,-,TRBD2,TRBV19,CASRLPGLAGVGTGELFF,TGTGCCAGCCGACTACCGGGACTAGCGGGAGTTGGGACCGGGGAGCTGTTTTTT
TRBJ1-1,few,TRBD1,TRBV7-2,CASSFGDRMNTEAFF,TGTGCCAGCAGCTTTGGGGACAGGATGAACACTGAAGCTTTCTTT
TRBJ2-1,-,-,TRBV2,CASSAGVVVQFF,TGTGCCAGCAGTGCAGGGGTGGTGGTGCAGTTCTTC
TRBJ1-5,-,-,TRBV18,CASSPRDTKPLYSNQPQHF,TGTGCCAGCTCACCCCGGGACACCAAACCCCTTTATAGCAATCAGCCCCAGCATTTT
TRBJ1-1,few,-,TRBV14,CASSLTVNTEAFF,TGTGCCAGCAGCCTCACAGTGAACACTGAAGCTTTCTTT
TRBJ1-1,-,-,TRBV28,CASSAPTPLGVGGNFGTEAFF,TGTGCCAGCAGCGCACCCACACCCCTCGGAGTTGGAGGGAATTTTGGCACTGAAGCTTTCTTT
TRBJ1-2,-,TRBD1,TRBV6-5,CASTLTGGQAYGYTF,TGTGCCAGCACCCTTACAGGGGGACAGGCCTATGGCTACACCTTC
TRBJ1-2,-,-,TRBV19,CASSLDSSITNYGYTF,TGTGCCAGTAGTCTCGACAGCAGCATCACTAACTATGGCTACACCTTC
TRBJ2-5,-,TRBD2,TRBV10-3,CAISDPGLAGGPGETQYF,TGTGCCATCAGTGATCCCGGACTAGCGGGGGGGCCGGGCGAGACCCAGTACTTC
TRBJ2-1,-,-,TRBV19,CASSIFREQFF,TGTGCCAGTAGTATCTTCCGTGAGCAGTTCTTC
TRBJ2-1,-,-,TRBV13,CASSLATGSSYNEQFF,TGTGCCAGCAGCTTAGCGACAGGTAGCTCCTACAATGAGCAGTTCTTC
TRBJ1-2,few,TRBD1,TRBV4-1,CASSHLDRLNYGYTF,TGCGCCAGCAGCCACCTGGACAGGCTCAACTATGGCTACACCTTC
TRBJ2-3,-,-,TRBV30,CAWSVPAPSTDTQYF,TGTGCCTGGAGTGTACCAGCGCCCAGCACAGATACGCAGTATTTT
TRBJ2-1,-,TRBD2,TRBV7-3,CASSPSGGAAYNEQFF,TGTGCCAGCAGCCCCAGCGGGGGGGCCGCATACAATGAGCAGTTCTTC
TRBJ1-2,-,-,TRBV6-5,CASSYSWGDYGYTF,TGTGCCAGCAGTTACTCTTGGGGGGACTATGGCTACACCTTC
TRBJ2-3,-,TRBD2,TRBV28,CAAYSGGTDTQYF,TGTGCCGCATACAGCGGGGGGACAGATACGCAGTATTTT
TRBJ1-5,once,TRBD1,TRBV6-1,CASSELTGGAGVGQPQHF,TGTGCCAGCAGTGAGCTGACAGGGGGCGCGGGCGTCGGGCAGCCCCAGCATTTT
TRBJ1-4,-,TRBD1,TRBV4-2,CASSQDGGRGLEYEKLFF,TGTGCCAGCAGCCAAGATGGGGGCAGGGGGCTTGAATATGAAAAACTGTTTTTT
TRBJ1-2,few,-,TRBV30,CAWSITGTGGYTF,TGTGCCTGGAGTATCACAGGGACGGGTGGCTACACCTTC
TRBJ2-5,-,TRBD2,TRBV28,CASSLSASGQETQYF,TGTGCCAGCAGTTTATCGGCTAGCGGCCAAGAGACCCAGTACTTC
TRBJ1-1,-,-,TRBV28,CASSSIAELNTEAFF,TGTGCCAGCAGTTCTATAGCCGAGCTGAACACTGAAGCTTTCTTT